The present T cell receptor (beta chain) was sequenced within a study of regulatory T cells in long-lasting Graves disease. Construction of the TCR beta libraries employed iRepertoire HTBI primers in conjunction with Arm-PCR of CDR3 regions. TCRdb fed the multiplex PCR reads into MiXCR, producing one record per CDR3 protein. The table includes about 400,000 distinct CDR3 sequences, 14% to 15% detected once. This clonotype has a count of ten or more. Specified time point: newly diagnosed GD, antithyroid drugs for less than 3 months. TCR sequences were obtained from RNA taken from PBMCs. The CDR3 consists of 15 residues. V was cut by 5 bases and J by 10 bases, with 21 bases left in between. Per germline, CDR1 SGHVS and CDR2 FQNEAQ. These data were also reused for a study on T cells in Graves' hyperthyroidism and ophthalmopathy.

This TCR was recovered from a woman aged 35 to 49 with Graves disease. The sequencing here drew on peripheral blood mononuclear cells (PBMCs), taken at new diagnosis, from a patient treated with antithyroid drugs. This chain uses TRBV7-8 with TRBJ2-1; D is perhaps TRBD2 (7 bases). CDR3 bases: TGTGCCAGCAGCGAATGGGGGCGGGAGAGGTCCGAGCAGTTCTTC. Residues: CASSEWGRERSEQFF.